This T cell receptor beta chain was sequenced in a study of cytomegalovirus exposure and HLA in healthy donors (dated by TCRdb to the late 2010s). Background on the whole study: The 650 to 750 repertoires of the first cohort and the 120 or so validation repertoires were produced on the same platform, according to a later analysis. High-throughput TCR immunosequencing, statistical association of individual TCRs with disease status, and machine learning were combined to predict cytomegalovirus infection status. The aim of the study was to test whether cataloging public T cell receptors could identify signatures of past pathogen exposure. Along with the approximately 700-subject first cohort, a separate validation cohort of more than 90 different subjects was used. The study at large found these results: While some public TCRs were present in many individuals, most TCR sequences turned up only very rarely across donors. Cytomegalovirus status was reported to be diagnosed by the classifier with high specificity and sensitivity in both the original and validation cohorts. The authors suggested that the approach could potentially be generalized to other disease states and immunological phenotypes. A few of the identified cytomegalovirus-associated TCR beta chains were confirmed in vitro to be specific for cytomegalovirus antigens. In the study, around 150 TCR beta chains were listed as associated with cytomegalovirus. Of the cluster scores, roughly 95% were above 0 in a later analysis, which found that TCRs clustered in the first cohort also tended to co-occur in the 120 validation repertoires. A later analysis lacked HLA typing for the validation cohort, so it scored co-occurrence in that cohort across all 120 or so repertoires.

The germline ends are 7 bases apart after V is trimmed by 2 bases and J by 7 bases. According to the germline V gene, CDR1 reads SGHRS and CDR2 reads YFSETQ. The CDR3 goes from the cysteine to the phenylalanine over 12 residues. Just CDR3 DNA is preserved here, 36 bases in frame from base 1. Donors formed part of the validation cohort, which comprised over a hundred subjects and was distinct from the first cohort of over 500 subjects. Library preparation used the immunoSEQ multiplex PCR assay. In the authors' own workflow: A statistical classification framework was developed to diagnose cytomegalovirus status using the catalog of TCR beta chain sequences. Imported from immuneACCESS, the table was reduced by TCRdb to in-frame sequences with V and J called. These copies leave out some clones; in studies compared against another copy, an unresolved V gene accounts for under half, and the cause of the remainder is not known. That table furnishes V, J and clone size, whereas the DNA furnished D and trimming. For this sample there are 240,000 or so clones; 70% to 90% appear just once. The ten largest clones take up 0.95% to 1.5% of the sample.

The table lists this clone with a count of one. What antigen it recognizes has not been identified. There are no base qualities to consult, and no much larger clone falls within one base. This clonotype originated in a woman aged 25 to 39 in good health and CMV-seropositive. In this chain, TRBV5-1 is recombined with TRBJ2-1; the D gene is perhaps TRBD1, on 5 matching bases. The sample taken for sequencing was PBMCs. The CDR3 loop reads CASSFPGNEQFF. The DNA sequence reads TGCGCCAGCAGCTTTCCAGGGAATGAGCAGTTCTTC.